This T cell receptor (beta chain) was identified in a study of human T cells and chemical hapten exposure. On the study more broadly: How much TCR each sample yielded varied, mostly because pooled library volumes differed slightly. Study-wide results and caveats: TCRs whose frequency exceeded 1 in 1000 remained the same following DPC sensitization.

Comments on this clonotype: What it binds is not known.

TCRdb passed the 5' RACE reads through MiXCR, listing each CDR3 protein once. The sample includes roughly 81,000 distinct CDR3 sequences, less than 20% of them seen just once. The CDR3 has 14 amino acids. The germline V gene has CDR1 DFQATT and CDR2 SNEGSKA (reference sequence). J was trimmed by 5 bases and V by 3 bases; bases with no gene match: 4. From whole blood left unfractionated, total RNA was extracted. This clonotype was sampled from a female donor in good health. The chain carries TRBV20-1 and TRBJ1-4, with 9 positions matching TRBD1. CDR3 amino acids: CSASSGTGNEKLFF. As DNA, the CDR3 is TGCAGTGCTAGCTCCGGGACAGGGAATGAAAAACTGTTTTTT.